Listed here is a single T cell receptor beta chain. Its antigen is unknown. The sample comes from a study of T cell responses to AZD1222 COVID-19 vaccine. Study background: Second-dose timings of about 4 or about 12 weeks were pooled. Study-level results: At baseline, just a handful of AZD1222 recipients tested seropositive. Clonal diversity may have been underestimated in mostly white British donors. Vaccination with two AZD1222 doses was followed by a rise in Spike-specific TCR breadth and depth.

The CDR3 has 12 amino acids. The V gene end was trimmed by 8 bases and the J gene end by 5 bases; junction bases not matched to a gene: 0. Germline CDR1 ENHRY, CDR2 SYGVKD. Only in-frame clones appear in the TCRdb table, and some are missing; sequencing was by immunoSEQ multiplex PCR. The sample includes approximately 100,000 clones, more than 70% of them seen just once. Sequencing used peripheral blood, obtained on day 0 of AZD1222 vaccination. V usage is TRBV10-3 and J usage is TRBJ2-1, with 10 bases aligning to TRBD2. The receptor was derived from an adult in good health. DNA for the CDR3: TGTGCCATCGGACTAGCGGACAATGAGCAGTTCTTC. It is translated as CAIGLADNEQFF.